Listed below are T cell receptor beta chains from one sample, sequenced in a study of blood T cell repertoires in COVID-19. TCRdb's table, derived via immunoSEQ multiplex PCR, lists solely in-frame clones and lacks some. The sample holds 150,000 to 200,000 clones; approximately 89% are singletons and the top ten take approximately 2.3%. Sample: PBMCs or T cells enriched from blood (not recorded which). Every receptor here comes from a middle-aged woman with acute COVID-19. CDR3s include the opening cysteine and the closing phenylalanine or tryptophan. The order of the fields is D gene, clone size, J gene, CDR3 length, V gene, CDR3 protein, CDR3 DNA. The D gene is left open where the match is weak. The size entry is marked missing in some rows and otherwise reads once, few, many or a size class.

d_call: .
clone_size: .
j_call: TRBJ2-1
cdr3_length: 11
v_call: TRBV2
cdr3_aa: CASTPSDEQFF
cdr3_nt: TGTGCCAGCACCCCTTCCGATGAGCAGTTCTTC

d_call: .
clone_size: .
j_call: TRBJ2-7
cdr3_length: 17
v_call: TRBV19
cdr3_aa: CASSPRGRRVVHYEQYF
cdr3_nt: TGTGCCAGTAGTCCCAGGGGACGGCGCGTAGTACACTACGAGCAGTACTTC

d_call: .
clone_size: .
j_call: TRBJ1-2
cdr3_length: 14
v_call: TRBV4-3
cdr3_aa: CASSHTGGREGYTF
cdr3_nt: TGCGCCAGCAGCCACACTGGAGGGAGGGAGGGCTACACCTTC

d_call: .
clone_size: .
j_call: TRBJ2-7
cdr3_length: 15
v_call: TRBV7-2
cdr3_aa: CASSPTGRGSYEQYF
cdr3_nt: TGTGCCAGCAGCCCGACAGGGCGGGGTTCCTACGAGCAGTACTTC

d_call: TRBD1
clone_size: once
j_call: TRBJ2-7
cdr3_length: 14
v_call: TRBV2
cdr3_aa: CASRVRDRGSEQYF
cdr3_nt: TGTGCCAGCAGAGTCCGGGACAGGGGGAGCGAGCAGTACTTC

d_call: .
clone_size: few
j_call: TRBJ2-1
cdr3_length: 14
v_call: TRBV4-1
cdr3_aa: CASSRGEAGTEQFF
cdr3_nt: TGCGCCAGCAGCCGGGGCGAAGCGGGGACAGAGCAGTTCTTC

d_call: .
clone_size: .
j_call: TRBJ2-2
cdr3_length: 24
v_call: TRBV21-1
cdr3_aa: CASSRRTVPRREAPNIAYTGELFF
cdr3_nt: TGTGCCAGCAGCAGAAGGACAGTACCTCGCCGGGAGGCCCCCAATATCGCGTACACCGGGGAGCTGTTTTTT

d_call: TRBD1
clone_size: .
j_call: TRBJ1-2
cdr3_length: 16
v_call: TRBV7-2
cdr3_aa: CASSLANGQEAYGYTF
cdr3_nt: TGTGCCAGCAGCTTAGCGAACGGACAGGAAGCCTATGGCTACACCTTC

d_call: .
clone_size: .
j_call: TRBJ1-2
cdr3_length: 15
v_call: TRBV6-5
cdr3_aa: CASSHAGGLNYGYTF
cdr3_nt: TGTGCCAGCAGTCATGCGGGAGGCCTTAACTATGGCTACACCTTC

d_call: .
clone_size: once
j_call: TRBJ1-1
cdr3_length: 16
v_call: TRBV29-1
cdr3_aa: CSVAGETDYKNTEAFF
cdr3_nt: TGCAGCGTTGCGGGTGAGACAGATTACAAGAACACTGAAGCTTTCTTT

d_call: .
clone_size: .
j_call: TRBJ2-1
cdr3_length: 12
v_call: TRBV6-2/TRBV6-3
cdr3_aa: CASSYGGHEQFF
cdr3_nt: TGTGCCAGCAGTTACGGAGGGCATGAGCAGTTCTTC

d_call: .
clone_size: .
j_call: TRBJ2-2
cdr3_length: 12
v_call: TRBV9
cdr3_aa: CASSLETGELFF
cdr3_nt: TGTGCCAGCAGCCTCGAGACCGGGGAGCTGTTTTTT

d_call: .
clone_size: .
j_call: TRBJ1-2
cdr3_length: 16
v_call: TRBV4-2
cdr3_aa: CASSQDRSGILGGYTF
cdr3_nt: TGTGCCAGCAGCCAAGATCGGTCGGGGATCCTTGGTGGCTACACCTTC

d_call: TRBD2
clone_size: few
j_call: TRBJ2-5
cdr3_length: 15
v_call: TRBV7-9
cdr3_aa: CASSRGEGREETQYF
cdr3_nt: TGTGCCAGCAGCCGGGGGGAGGGTCGGGAAGAGACCCAGTACTTC

d_call: TRBD2
clone_size: .
j_call: TRBJ2-5
cdr3_length: 15
v_call: TRBV10-3
cdr3_aa: CAIRQTSGLSETQYF
cdr3_nt: TGTGCCATACGACAGACTAGCGGGTTGTCAGAGACCCAGTACTTC

d_call: .
clone_size: .
j_call: TRBJ2-2
cdr3_length: 14
v_call: TRBV4-2
cdr3_aa: CASSQSTGPGELFF
cdr3_nt: TGTGCCAGCAGCCAATCAACAGGGCCCGGGGAGCTGTTTTTT

d_call: .
clone_size: .
j_call: TRBJ2-6
cdr3_length: 17
v_call: TRBV4-2
cdr3_aa: CASSQLTATSGANVLTF
cdr3_nt: TGTGCCAGCAGCCAACTGACAGCGACCTCTGGGGCCAACGTCCTGACTTTC

d_call: .
clone_size: .
j_call: TRBJ2-7
cdr3_length: 16
v_call: TRBV27
cdr3_aa: CASSLSLDTRAYEQYF
cdr3_nt: TGTGCCAGCAGTTTATCTTTGGACACACGCGCCTACGAGCAGTACTTC

d_call: .
clone_size: .
j_call: TRBJ2-7
cdr3_length: 15
v_call: TRBV2
cdr3_aa: CASSELQADSYEQYF
cdr3_nt: TGTGCCAGCAGTGAATTGCAGGCCGACTCCTACGAGCAGTACTTC

d_call: .
clone_size: .
j_call: TRBJ1-5
cdr3_length: 13
v_call: TRBV12-3/TRBV12-4
cdr3_aa: CASSSQGTQPQHF
cdr3_nt: TGTGCCAGCAGTTCCCAGGGAACTCAGCCCCAGCATTTT

d_call: TRBD1
clone_size: once
j_call: TRBJ1-2
cdr3_length: 12
v_call: TRBV19
cdr3_aa: CASSGQAHGYTF
cdr3_nt: TGTGCCAGTAGTGGACAGGCTCATGGCTACACCTTC

d_call: TRBD1
clone_size: .
j_call: TRBJ2-5
cdr3_length: 15
v_call: TRBV3-1/TRBV3-2
cdr3_aa: CASSQRGGTDRAQYF
cdr3_nt: TGTGCCAGCAGCCAAAGAGGTGGCACCGACAGGGCCCAGTACTTC

d_call: TRBD1
clone_size: .
j_call: TRBJ2-7
cdr3_length: 15
v_call: TRBV4-1
cdr3_aa: CASSQAAQGAREQYF
cdr3_nt: TGCGCCAGCAGCCAAGCCGCACAGGGGGCGCGCGAGCAGTACTTC

d_call: .
clone_size: .
j_call: TRBJ2-3
cdr3_length: 18
v_call: TRBV7-9
cdr3_aa: CASSPRRTLRPGTDTQYF
cdr3_nt: TGTGCCAGCAGCCCCAGACGGACTCTCCGGCCTGGCACAGATACGCAGTATTTT

d_call: .
clone_size: once
j_call: TRBJ1-5
cdr3_length: 14
v_call: TRBV19
cdr3_aa: CASSIRGSNQPQHF
cdr3_nt: TGTGCCAGTAGTATCAGAGGTAGCAATCAGCCCCAGCATTTT

d_call: TRBD1
clone_size: .
j_call: TRBJ2-7
cdr3_length: 15
v_call: TRBV18
cdr3_aa: CASSDGQGASYEQYF
cdr3_nt: TGTGCCAGCTCAGACGGACAGGGGGCCTCCTACGAGCAGTACTTC

d_call: TRBD2
clone_size: once
j_call: TRBJ2-1
cdr3_length: 16
v_call: TRBV10-2
cdr3_aa: CASSERTSGGANEQFF
cdr3_nt: TGCGCCAGCAGTGAGCGGACTAGCGGGGGGGCCAATGAGCAGTTCTTC

d_call: TRBD1
clone_size: .
j_call: TRBJ1-1
cdr3_length: 15
v_call: TRBV5-6
cdr3_aa: CASSYWGTANTEAFF
cdr3_nt: TGTGCCAGCAGCTATTGGGGGACAGCGAACACTGAAGCTTTCTTT

d_call: TRBD1
clone_size: .
j_call: TRBJ2-7
cdr3_length: 14
v_call: TRBV16
cdr3_aa: CASSLGQGVNEQYF
cdr3_nt: TGTGCCAGCAGCCTCGGACAGGGGGTGAACGAGCAGTACTTC

d_call: .
clone_size: .
j_call: TRBJ2-2
cdr3_length: 15
v_call: TRBV5-1
cdr3_aa: CASSTAGHSYGELFF
cdr3_nt: TGCGCCAGCAGTACCGCCGGACACTCTTACGGGGAGCTGTTTTTT

d_call: .
clone_size: .
j_call: TRBJ2-1
cdr3_length: 13
v_call: TRBV6-5
cdr3_aa: CASRGTTYNEQFF
cdr3_nt: TGTGCCAGCAGGGGGACAACCTACAATGAGCAGTTCTTC

d_call: TRBD1
clone_size: .
j_call: TRBJ2-7
cdr3_length: 14
v_call: TRBV13
cdr3_aa: CASSRGAGGYEQYF
cdr3_nt: TGTGCCAGCAGCCGAGGGGCAGGGGGCTACGAGCAGTACTTC

d_call: TRBD2
clone_size: .
j_call: TRBJ2-1
cdr3_length: 15
v_call: TRBV5-1
cdr3_aa: CASSISGGSYNEQFF
cdr3_nt: TGCGCCAGCAGTATCTCGGGGGGCTCCTACAATGAGCAGTTCTTC

d_call: .
clone_size: .
j_call: TRBJ2-1
cdr3_length: 16
v_call: TRBV5-4
cdr3_aa: CASSRYVASSYNEQFF
cdr3_nt: TGTGCCAGCAGCCGCTACGTAGCAAGTTCCTACAATGAGCAGTTCTTC

d_call: .
clone_size: .
j_call: TRBJ2-7
cdr3_length: 17
v_call: TRBV7-9
cdr3_aa: CASSSFQTGTRSYEQYF
cdr3_nt: TGTGCCAGCAGCTCGTTCCAGACAGGAACTAGGTCCTACGAGCAGTACTTC

d_call: TRBD2
clone_size: .
j_call: TRBJ2-7
cdr3_length: 15
v_call: TRBV15
cdr3_aa: CATSRDGTSYYEQYF
cdr3_nt: TGTGCCACCAGCAGAGATGGGACTAGCTATTACGAGCAGTACTTC

d_call: TRBD2
clone_size: .
j_call: TRBJ2-7
cdr3_length: 18
v_call: TRBV7-8
cdr3_aa: CASSQGLAGVASPYEQYF
cdr3_nt: TGTGCCAGCAGCCAGGGACTAGCGGGAGTAGCCTCTCCCTACGAGCAGTACTTC

d_call: .
clone_size: .
j_call: TRBJ1-1
cdr3_length: 17
v_call: TRBV7-9
cdr3_aa: CASSLTGGGLSSAEAFF
cdr3_nt: TGTGCCAGCAGCTTAACGGGTGGAGGTCTAAGTTCTGCTGAAGCTTTCTTT

d_call: TRBD2
clone_size: .
j_call: TRBJ2-5
cdr3_length: 19
v_call: TRBV2
cdr3_aa: CASRGGLGLAEGYQETQYF
cdr3_nt: TGTGCCAGCAGGGGAGGGCTGGGACTAGCGGAGGGATATCAAGAGACCCAGTACTTC

d_call: TRBD2
clone_size: once
j_call: TRBJ2-2
cdr3_length: 15
v_call: TRBV10-1
cdr3_aa: CASSGGPGGAGELFF
cdr3_nt: TGCGCCAGCAGTGGAGGCCCGGGAGGGGCCGGGGAGCTGTTTTTT

d_call: .
clone_size: .
j_call: TRBJ2-1
cdr3_length: 12
v_call: TRBV9
cdr3_aa: CASSVRYNEQFF
cdr3_nt: TGTGCCAGCAGCGTGAGGTACAATGAGCAGTTCTTC

d_call: .
clone_size: .
j_call: TRBJ2-1
cdr3_length: 15
v_call: TRBV5-1
cdr3_aa: CASSIRGGAYNEQFF
cdr3_nt: TGCGCCAGCAGCATCAGGGGAGGGGCCTACAATGAGCAGTTCTTC

d_call: .
clone_size: .
j_call: TRBJ2-2
cdr3_length: 12
v_call: TRBV3-1/TRBV3-2
cdr3_aa: CASSQGGGELFF
cdr3_nt: TGTGCCAGCAGCCAAGGCGGGGGGGAGCTGTTTTTT

d_call: TRBD2
clone_size: .
j_call: TRBJ2-1
cdr3_length: 15
v_call: TRBV2
cdr3_aa: CASTLRGEGYNEQFF
cdr3_nt: TGTGCCAGCACCCTACGGGGGGAGGGCTACAATGAGCAGTTCTTC

d_call: .
clone_size: .
j_call: TRBJ1-6
cdr3_length: 12
v_call: TRBV5-5
cdr3_aa: CASSWEGSPLHF
cdr3_nt: TGTGCCAGCAGCTGGGAGGGTTCACCCCTCCACTTT

d_call: TRBD1
clone_size: .
j_call: TRBJ1-4
cdr3_length: 13
v_call: TRBV6-6
cdr3_aa: CASRDRGIQKLFF
cdr3_nt: TGTGCCAGCCGGGACAGGGGAATCCAAAAACTGTTTTTT

d_call: TRBD1
clone_size: .
j_call: TRBJ2-3
cdr3_length: 16
v_call: TRBV24-1
cdr3_aa: CATSDFRDRAADTQYF
cdr3_nt: TGTGCCACCAGTGATTTCCGGGACAGGGCGGCAGATACGCAGTATTTT

d_call: TRBD2
clone_size: .
j_call: TRBJ2-1
cdr3_length: 16
v_call: TRBV7-2
cdr3_aa: CASRPNRGLADNEQFF
cdr3_nt: TGTGCCAGCAGACCGAATAGGGGACTAGCGGACAATGAGCAGTTCTTC